This T cell receptor beta chain emerged from a study of OX40 agonist ivuxolimab in advanced cancers. Study details: Three patients responded partially, comprising one with hepatocellular carcinoma and two with cutaneous melanoma. Study-wide results and caveats: Expanded peripheral T-cell antigen specificity went undetermined. Mean expanded clone counts were higher in CD8+ than CD4+ T cells.

The germline V and J ends were trimmed by 4 bases and 4 bases, with 18 bases remaining between them. Germline lookup yields CDR1 MGHRA and CDR2 YSYEKL. This CDR3 comprises 16 residues. The repertoire was sequenced with immunoSEQ multiplex PCR; TCRdb's copy has only in-frame clones and lacks some. The table has about 30,000 clones, about four fifths seen once. This clone has a handful of counts. Its antigen remains unknown. The source material was CD4+ or CD8+ T cells sorted from blood, sampled in a trial of the OX40 agonist ivuxolimab. This sequence was found in an adult with an advanced solid tumor such as melanoma, head and neck, liver or kidney cancer. This chain links TRBV4-1 with TRBJ2-3; the D gene is possibly TRBD1 (5 bases). CDR3 coding DNA: TGCGCCAGCAGCCCCGGCGGCAGGGTACTCGCAGATACGCAGTATTTT. Translated, it gives CASSPGGRVLADTQYF.